This TCR beta chain was identified during a study of radiotherapy plus CTLA-4 blockade in lung cancer. Study at large: Of all patients, around 19% responded objectively and approximately 31% showed disease control. Regarding the study as a whole: Early blood T cell clone dynamics, with interferon-beta, were reported to best predict response. After treatment with radiotherapy plus ipilimumab, TCR clones that came from the tumor expanded in blood.

Germline lookup yields CDR1 MGHDK and CDR2 SYGVNS. The CDR3 loop spans 14 amino acids. Unmatched junction bases numbered 7, after V lost 6 bases and J lost 12 bases. Focal radiation plus CTLA-4 blockade with ipilimumab was given to patients with chemo-refractory metastatic non-small-cell lung cancer. Worth noting for this clone: What it binds is not known.

This table comes from immunoSEQ multiplex PCR, and its TCRdb copy is limited to in-frame clones, with some not included. Here the sample spans more than 95,000 clones, approximately 84% being singletons. The chain recombines TRBV25-1 with TRBJ1-6; 11 bases are shared with TRBD1. This TCR was sampled from a human donor with non-small cell lung cancer who had a partial response to radiotherapy plus ipilimumab. This specimen consisted of peripheral blood, obtained from a patient treated with radiotherapy plus ipilimumab. CDR3 DNA: TGTGCCAGCAGAGGGGGACAGGGGGTTGGACCCCTCCACTTT. It translates to CASRGGQGVGPLHF.